Each of the 18 T cell receptor beta chains below was sequenced from the same sample in a study of shared clonotypes between healthy human individuals. Sequenced by immunoSEQ multiplex PCR; TCRdb stores in-frame clones only, minus some. The table has roughly 500,000 clones, around 73% seen once. The sample was PBMCs. The receptors were gathered from a woman in her thirties or forties in good health. Some clones in this sample may be carry-over from other donors' samples.

The V and J genes are TRBV30 and TRBJ2-1; D might be TRBD1 (5 bases). The length of the CDR3 is 11 residues. V shed 5 bases and J shed 15 bases, with 17 bases lying between them. Germline V gene sequence: CDR1 GTSNPN, CDR2 SVGIG (reference sequence). The CDR3 here is CAWGAQATPFF. Written as DNA, the CDR3 is TGTGCCTGGGGGGCCCAAGCGACCCCGTTCTTC. Complete variable domain (other parts from reference TRBV30 and TRBJ2-1): SQTIHQWPATLVQPVGSPLSLECTVEGTSNPNLYWYRQAAGRGLQLLFYSVGIGQISSEVPQNLSASRPQDRQFILSSKKLLLSDSGFYLCAWGAQATPFFGPGTRLTVL.

The gene calls are TRBV7-8 and TRBJ1-5, with 9 bases matching TRBD1. This CDR3 comprises 19 residues. Germline V gene data show CDR1 as SGHVS and CDR2 as FQNEAQ. Trimming removed 3 bases from V and 2 bases from J; junction bases left unmatched: 14. The CDR3 is CASSFGQPGQGWGNQPQHF. The CDR3 region has the DNA TGTGCCAGCAGCTTTGGGCAACCGGGACAGGGCTGGGGCAATCAGCCCCAGCATTTT. Full variable domain (missing parts from reference TRBV7-8 and TRBJ1-5): GAGVSQSPRYKVAKRGQDVALRCDPISGHVSLFWYQQALGQGPEFLTYFQNEAQLDKSGLPSDRFFAERPEGSVSTLKIQRTQQEDSAVYLCASSFGQPGQGWGNQPQHFGDGTRLSIL.

This chain uses TRBV7-3 with TRBJ1-1; D not certain. Trimming took 0 bases from V and 5 from J, leaving 7 bases between them. The germline CDR1 and CDR2 sequences are SGHTA and FQGTGA. This CDR3 spans 13 amino acids. CDR3 sequence (DNA): TGTGCCAGCAGCTTAACGTTGGGAACTGAAGCTTTCTTT. Residues: CASSLTLGTEAFF. Supplemented by reference TRBV7-3 and TRBJ1-1, the full variable domain reads GAGVSQTPSNKVTEKGKYVELRCDPISGHTALYWYRQSLGQGPEFLIYFQGTGAADDSGLPNDRFFAVRPEGSVSTLKIQRTERGDSAVYLCASSLTLGTEAFFGQGTRLTVV.

The CDR3 is CASSFSGNQPQHF. The CDR3 region has the DNA TGTGCCAGCAGTTTCTCAGGCAATCAGCCCCAGCATTTT. V usage is TRBV27 and J usage is TRBJ1-5; D is unresolved. Germline CDR1 MNHEY, CDR2 SMNVEV (reference sequence). This CDR3 is built from 13 residues. V lost 3 bases and J 2 bases, leaving 5 bases between the germline ends.

CDR3 sequence (DNA): TGTGCCACCAGCAGAGATCGGGAACTCACAGATACGCAGTATTTT. Protein sequence: CATSRDRELTDTQYF. The chain combines TRBV15 with TRBJ2-3; D might be TRBD2 (5 bases). The length of the CDR3 is 15 residues. Germline loops: CDR1 LNHNV, CDR2 YYDKDF (reference sequence). Trimming stripped 0 bases from V and 2 bases from J, with 9 bases between. The variable domain in full, with the rest retrieved from reference TRBV15 and TRBJ2-3, is DAMVIQNPRYQVTQFGKPVTLSCSQTLNHNVMYWYQQKSSQAPKLLFHYYDKDFNNEADTPDNFQSRRPNTSFCFLDIRSPGLGDTAMYLCATSRDRELTDTQYFGPGTRLTVL.

The rearrangement uses TRBV7-8 and TRBJ2-7; D unclear. The ends were cut back, 0 bases at V and 5 bases at J, with 2 bases in the middle. This CDR3 contains 11 residues. CDR1 and CDR2 from the germline V gene are SGHVS and FQNEAQ. CDR3 sequence: CASSLADEQYF. CDR3 DNA: TGTGCCAGCAGCTTAGCAGACGAGCAGTACTTC. Complete variable domain (other parts from reference TRBV7-8 and TRBJ2-7): GAGVSQSPRYKVAKRGQDVALRCDPISGHVSLFWYQQALGQGPEFLTYFQNEAQLDKSGLPSDRFFAERPEGSVSTLKIQRTQQEDSAVYLCASSLADEQYFGPGTRLTVT.

The chain uses TRBV6-6 and TRBJ2-2; D is ambiguous. The CDR3 length is 11 residues. CDR1 MNHNY and CDR2 SVGAGI come from the germline V gene (reference sequence). Deletions cut 6 bases from V and 1 base from J, with 0 bases between. CDR3 DNA sequence: TGTGCCAGCAGGAACACCGGGGAGCTGTTTTTT. Translating gives CASRNTGELFF.

This clone was found a few times. This chain uses TRBV28 with TRBJ1-1; 8 nucleotides align to TRBD1. V was pared by 2 bases and J by 8 bases, with 1 base of the junction left unmatched. CDR3 length equals 12 residues. The germline V gene has CDR1 MDHEN and CDR2 SYDVKM. The DNA for the CDR3 is TGTGCCAGCAGTTTAGGACAGGGCGAAGCTTTCTTT. It yields the protein CASSLGQGEAFF.

The chain recombines TRBV28 with TRBJ1-5; TRBD1 aligns across 9 bases. Germline trimming cut 3 bases from V and 2 bases from J; bases unmatched to any gene: 8. The CDR3 has 17 amino acids. Germline CDR1 and CDR2: MDHEN and SYDVKM. In DNA, the CDR3 is TGTGCCAGCAGTTTGGGTGGGGGACAGGGCGGCAATCAGCCCCAGCATTTT. Protein: CASSLGGGQGGNQPQHF.

The chain uses TRBV7-6 and TRBJ2-5; 7 nucleotides match TRBD2. This CDR3 has 12 amino acids. Germline V lookup: CDR1 SGHVS, CDR2 FNYEAQ. J lost 4 bases, V lost 5 bases, and 1 base had no gene match. Written as DNA, the CDR3 is TGTGCCAGCAGCCGGACTAGAGAGACCCAGTACTTC. It specifies CASSRTRETQYF. The whole variable domain, remainder taken from reference TRBV7-6 and TRBJ2-5, is GAGVSQSPRYKVTKRGQDVALRCDPISGHVSLYWYRQALGQGPEFLTYFNYEAQQDKSGLPNDRFSAERPEGSISTLTIQRTEQRDSAMYRCASSRTRETQYFGPGTRLLVL.

This clone was detected a few times. The chain joins TRBV29-1 to TRBJ1-3, with unresolved D. The CDR3 contains 12 residues. The ends were cut back, 4 bases at V and 9 bases at J, with 13 bases in the middle. The germline CDR1 and CDR2 sequences are SQVTM and ANQGSEA. The CDR3 bases are TGCAGCGTTGGGGTCTCCGGAGGCACCATATATTTT. Translated, it gives CSVGVSGGTIYF.

The CDR3 DNA sequence: TGTGCCAGCAGCTTGCGGCAGGGAACGGGCGAGCAGTACTTC. Protein product: CASSLRQGTGEQYF. J is TRBJ2-7 and V is TRBV5-6; maybe TRBD1 (5 bases). This CDR3 region has 14 residues. Trimming took off 1 base at V and 6 bases at J, with 14 bases between the two ends. The germline CDR1 and CDR2 sequences are SGHDT and YYEEEE.

The J gene is TRBJ2-2, the V gene TRBV6-1; no clear D gene. CDR3 length equals 15 residues. V was trimmed by 5 bases and J by 4 bases, leaving 14 bases between them. Germline CDR1 is MNHNS and CDR2 is SASEGT. The CDR3 sequence is CASSLLTPSTGELFF. The CDR3 region has the DNA TGTGCCAGCAGTTTACTTACCCCGAGCACCGGGGAGCTGTTTTTT.

This clone was seen only once. The V call is TRBV9, the J call TRBJ2-2, with TRBD2 matching over 7 bases. In germline, CDR1 is SGDLS, CDR2 YYNGEE. The CDR3 is made up of 19 amino acids. With V trimmed by 4 bases and J by 7 bases, 22 bases remained unmatched. CDR3 nucleotides: TGTGCCAGCAGCACTGGAGGGCGGACGGGAGGAATGAGGGACGGGGAGCTGTTTTTT. Translated, it gives CASSTGGRTGGMRDGELFF.

This clone was detected once. This chain connects TRBV7-2 to TRBJ2-1; no firm D call. The ends were cut back, 3 bases at V and 5 bases at J, with 8 bases in the middle. Per the germline V gene, CDR1 is SGHTA and CDR2 is FQGNSA. The length of the CDR3 is 13 residues. CDR3 sequence (DNA): TGTGCCAGCAGCTTGTCTGGGGACAATGAGCAGTTCTTC. Its protein is CASSLSGDNEQFF.

This clone was counted a few times. The genes are TRBV11-2 and TRBJ2-1; 11 bases map to TRBD2. This CDR3 has 17 amino acids. From germline, CDR1 is SGHAT and CDR2 FQNNGV. V lost 3 bases, J lost 6 bases, and 10 bases stayed unmatched. CDR3 residues: CASSFHTGLADSNEQFF. The CDR3 nucleotides read TGTGCCAGCAGCTTTCACACGGGACTAGCGGACTCCAATGAGCAGTTCTTC.

V usage is TRBV30 and J usage is TRBJ2-5; TRBD1 or TRBD2 may be the D gene (5 bases each). The CDR3 consists of 13 residues. The germline V gene encodes CDR1 GTSNPN and CDR2 SVGIG (reference sequence). V lost 3 bases and J 4 bases, leaving 12 bases between the germline ends. CDR3: CAWRGGQGETQYF. The CDR3 DNA is TGTGCCTGGAGGGGCGGGCAGGGAGAGACCCAGTACTTC.

The chain has TRBV9 and TRBJ2-3; possible D gene TRBD2, 6 bases. The V and J ends lost 3 bases and 4 bases respectively, with 21 bases between them. CDR3 length equals 17 residues. Per germline, CDR1 SGDLS and CDR2 YYNGEE. This CDR3 is CASSATLTSSEPDTQYF. CDR3 bases: TGTGCCAGCAGCGCGACCTTGACTAGTTCGGAGCCAGATACGCAGTATTTT.